The source of this TCR beta chain is a study of identical twins. Findings and caveats of the study: Conclusions were drawn cross-sectionally by statistical analysis, without following the same donors.

Trimming pared 6 bases from V and 4 bases from J, leaving 10 bases between. CDR3 length: 13 residues. CDR1 and CDR2 (germline): SGHAT, FQNNGV. MiXCR, run by TCRdb on the 5' RACE reads, gives a single entry per CDR3 protein. The table lists about 890,000 distinct CDR3 sequences, about 12% of them singletons. This clonotype was detected a few times. Its specificity is unknown. Healthy Caucasian individuals made up all the donors. These records were also assigned to another study, of yellow fever vaccine responses in identical twins.

The clonotype comes from a woman between 18 and 29 years old in good health. The sequencing sample was made of PBMCs. The chain is built from TRBV11-2 and TRBJ2-1; D remains unclear. As DNA, the CDR3 is TGTGCCAGCAGGAAGACACAATACAATGAGCAGTTCTTC. Residues: CASRKTQYNEQFF.